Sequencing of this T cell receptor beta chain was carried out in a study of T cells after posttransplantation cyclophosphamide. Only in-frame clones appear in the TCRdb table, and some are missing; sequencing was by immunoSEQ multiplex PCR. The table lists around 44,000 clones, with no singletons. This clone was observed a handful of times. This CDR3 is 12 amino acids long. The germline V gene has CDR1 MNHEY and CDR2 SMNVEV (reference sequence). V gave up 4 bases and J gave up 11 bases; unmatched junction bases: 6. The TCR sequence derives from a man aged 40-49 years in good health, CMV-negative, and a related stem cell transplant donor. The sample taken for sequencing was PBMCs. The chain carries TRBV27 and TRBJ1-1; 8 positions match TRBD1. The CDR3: CASSSRTGRAFF. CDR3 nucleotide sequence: TGTGCCAGCAGTTCTAGGACAGGGCGGGCTTTCTTT.